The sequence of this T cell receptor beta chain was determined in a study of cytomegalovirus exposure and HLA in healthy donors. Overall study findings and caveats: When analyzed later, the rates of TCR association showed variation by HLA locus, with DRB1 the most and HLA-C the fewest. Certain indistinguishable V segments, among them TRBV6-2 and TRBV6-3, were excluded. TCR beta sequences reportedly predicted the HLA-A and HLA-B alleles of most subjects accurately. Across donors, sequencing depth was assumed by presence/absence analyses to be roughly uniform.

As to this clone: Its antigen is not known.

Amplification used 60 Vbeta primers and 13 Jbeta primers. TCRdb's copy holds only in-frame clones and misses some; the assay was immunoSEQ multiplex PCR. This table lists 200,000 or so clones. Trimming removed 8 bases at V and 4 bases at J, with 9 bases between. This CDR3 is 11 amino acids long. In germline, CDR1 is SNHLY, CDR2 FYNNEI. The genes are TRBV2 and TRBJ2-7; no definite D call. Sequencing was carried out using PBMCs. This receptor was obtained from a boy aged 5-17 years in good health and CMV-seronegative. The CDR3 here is CASDSKYEQYF. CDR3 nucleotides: TGTGCCAGCGACTCGAAATACGAGCAGTACTTC.